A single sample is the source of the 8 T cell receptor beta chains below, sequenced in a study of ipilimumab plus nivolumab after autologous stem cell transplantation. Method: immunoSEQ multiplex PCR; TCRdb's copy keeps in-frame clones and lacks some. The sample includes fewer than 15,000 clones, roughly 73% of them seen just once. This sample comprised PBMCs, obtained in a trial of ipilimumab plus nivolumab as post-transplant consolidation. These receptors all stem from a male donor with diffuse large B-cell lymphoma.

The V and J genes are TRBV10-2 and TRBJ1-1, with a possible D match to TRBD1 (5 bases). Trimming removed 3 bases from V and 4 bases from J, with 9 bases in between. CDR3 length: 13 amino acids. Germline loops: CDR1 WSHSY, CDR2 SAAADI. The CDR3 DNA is TGCGCCAGCAGTGACAGGGTATCCACTGAAGCTTTCTTT. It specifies CASSDRVSTEAFF.

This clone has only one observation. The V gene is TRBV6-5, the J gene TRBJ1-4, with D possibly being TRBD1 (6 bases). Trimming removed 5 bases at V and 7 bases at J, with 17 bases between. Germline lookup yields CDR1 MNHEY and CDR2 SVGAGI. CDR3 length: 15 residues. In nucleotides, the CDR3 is TGTGCCAGCAGTGGACCCTCCAGGGGCACTGAAAAACTGTTTTTT. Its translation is CASSGPSRGTEKLFF.

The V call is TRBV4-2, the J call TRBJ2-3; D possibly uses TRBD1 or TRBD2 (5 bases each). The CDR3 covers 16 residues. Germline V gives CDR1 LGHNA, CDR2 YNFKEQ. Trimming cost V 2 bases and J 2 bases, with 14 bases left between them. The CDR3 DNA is TGTGCCAGCAGCCAATTCGGGACGCCTAACACAGATACGCAGTATTTT. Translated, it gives CASSQFGTPNTDTQYF.

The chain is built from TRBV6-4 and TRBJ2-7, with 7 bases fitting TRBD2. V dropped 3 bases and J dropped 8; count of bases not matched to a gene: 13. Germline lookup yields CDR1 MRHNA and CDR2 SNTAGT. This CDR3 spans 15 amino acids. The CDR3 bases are TGTGCCAGCAGTGAAGGGGAGGGATCCACTACGCAGCAGTACTTC. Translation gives CASSEGEGSTTQQYF.

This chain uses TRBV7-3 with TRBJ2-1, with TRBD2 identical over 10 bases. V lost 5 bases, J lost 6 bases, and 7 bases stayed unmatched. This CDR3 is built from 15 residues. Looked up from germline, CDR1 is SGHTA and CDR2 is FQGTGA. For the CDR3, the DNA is TGTGCCAGCAGCGCCGGGACTAGCGACCGCAATGAGCAGTTCTTC. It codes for CASSAGTSDRNEQFF.

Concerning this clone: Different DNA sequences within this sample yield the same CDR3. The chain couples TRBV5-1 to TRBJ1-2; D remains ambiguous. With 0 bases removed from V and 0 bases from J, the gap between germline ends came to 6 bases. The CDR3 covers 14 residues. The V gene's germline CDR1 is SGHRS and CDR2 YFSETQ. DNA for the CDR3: TGCGCCAGCAGCTTGGAAAGGGCTAACTATGGCTACACCTTC. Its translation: CASSLERANYGYTF.

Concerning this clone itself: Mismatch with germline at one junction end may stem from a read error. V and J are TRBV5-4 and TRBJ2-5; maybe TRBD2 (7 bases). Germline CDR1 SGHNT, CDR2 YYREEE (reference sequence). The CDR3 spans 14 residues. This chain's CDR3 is CASSQSGGLETQYF. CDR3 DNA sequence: TGCGCCAGCAGCCAATCGGGGGGCCTGGAGACCCAGTACTTC.

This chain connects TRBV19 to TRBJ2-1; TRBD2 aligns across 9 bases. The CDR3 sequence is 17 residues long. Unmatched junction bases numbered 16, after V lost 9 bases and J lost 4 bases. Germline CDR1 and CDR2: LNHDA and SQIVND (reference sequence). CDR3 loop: CASPLWGPSGAYNEQFF. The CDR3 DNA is TGTGCCAGCCCTTTGTGGGGACCTAGCGGGGCTTACAATGAGCAGTTCTTC.